This note documents a single TCR beta chain sequence. The target antigen is unknown. The data were obtained in a study of OX40 agonist ivuxolimab in advanced cancers. Whole-study context: Patients received ivuxolimab, an agonistic anti-OX40 (CD134) antibody. Patient treatment consisted of intravenous ivuxolimab administration every 2 weeks at 0.01 to 10 mg/kg.

CDR1 SGDLS and CDR2 YYNGEE come from the germline V gene. This CDR3 spans 15 amino acids. V was pared by 5 bases and J by 1 base, with 6 bases of the junction left unmatched. The study's findings and limits: Patients with a partial response at 0.1-3.0 mg/kg had among the lowest clonal expansion. Averaged across samples, CD8+ T cells carried more expanded clones than CD4+ did.

This table comes from immunoSEQ multiplex PCR, and its TCRdb copy is limited to in-frame clones, with some not included. The data show approximately 23,000 clones, with approximately 84% seen just once and about 55% held by the top ten. Source: CD4+ or CD8+ T cells sorted from blood, taken in a trial of the OX40 agonist ivuxolimab. This TCR came from an adult with an advanced solid tumor such as melanoma, head and neck, liver or kidney cancer. This rearrangement joins TRBV9 to TRBJ1-5; the match to TRBD1 covers 7 bases. The CDR3 reads CASSAQGGSNQPQHF. Here the CDR3 DNA reads TGTGCCAGCAGTGCCCAGGGGGGGAGCAATCAGCCCCAGCATTTT.